A single sample gave rise to the 12 T cell receptor beta chains below, sequenced in a study of blood T cells in healthy people across ages. It was with a sample-barcoded 5' primer and a J-beta primer mix that a second PCR of about 6 to 12 cycles was run. A single record per CDR3 protein comes from TCRdb applying MiXCR to the 5' RACE reads. Altogether 630,000 or so distinct CDR3 sequences are present, under 30% being singletons, with the ten largest covering 15% to 18%. The sequenced sample consisted of blood. These receptors originate from a woman over 75 in good health.

This clonotype was recorded many times. The chain joins TRBV24-1 to TRBJ2-3, with D possibly matching TRBD2 (5 bases). Germline V gene sequence: CDR1 KGHDR, CDR2 SFDVKD. Deletions cut 6 bases from V and 5 bases from J, with 11 bases between. The CDR3 extends over 13 amino acids. The CDR3: CATSNTGLDTQYF. DNA for the CDR3: TGTGCCACCAGTAATACGGGGTTAGATACGCAGTATTTT.

This clonotype was detected many times. The rearrangement uses TRBV4-1 and TRBJ2-7; D tentatively fits TRBD1 or TRBD2 (6 bases each). Germline V gene lookup returns CDR1 MGHRA and CDR2 YSYEKL. This CDR3 region has 15 residues. The V end lost 4 bases, the J end lost 3 bases, and 16 bases lay between the germline ends. The CDR3 reads CASSRGDGGLYEQYF. The CDR3, as DNA: TGCGCCAGCAGCCGTGGGGATGGGGGGCTCTACGAGCAGTACTTC.

Note on this clonotype: One base away lies a much larger clone, so this may be a sequencing read error. The rearrangement uses TRBV20-1 and TRBJ1-2; D gene uncertain. CDR3 size: 13 residues. CDR1 is DFQATT, CDR2 SNEGSKA, per germline (reference sequence). CDR3 residues: CSARFGPSYSYTF. CDR3 DNA: TGCAGTGCTCGGTTCGGGCCCTCCTATAGCTACACCTTC.

This clonotype showed up just once. The chain employs TRBV3-1 and TRBJ1-5, with D tentatively TRBD1 (5 bases). This CDR3 is 14 amino acids long. The V end lost 4 bases, the J end lost 5 bases, and 12 bases lay between the germline ends. Germline V gene lookup returns CDR1 LGHDT and CDR2 YNNKEL (reference sequence). The CDR3 loop reads CASSPNGAHQPQHF. CDR3 bases: TGTGCCAGCAGCCCCAATGGGGCCCATCAGCCCCAGCATTTT.

This clonotype was seen only once. The chain joins TRBV7-9 to TRBJ2-3; D is uncertain. The V gene lost 1 base and the J gene lost 6 bases, with 5 bases spanning the gap. The CDR3 consists of 12 residues. CDR1 SEHNR and CDR2 FQNEAQ come from the germline V gene (reference sequence). CDR3: CASSLGYDTQYF. CDR3 DNA sequence: TGTGCCAGCAGCTTAGGGTACGATACGCAGTATTTT.

This clonotype was observed at least ten times. This rearrangement joins TRBV7-6 to TRBJ2-7; D could derive from TRBD1 or TRBD2 (6 bases each). V was shortened by 1 base and J by 0 bases, with 13 bases between the two germline ends. Germline CDR1 reads SGHVS; CDR2 reads FNYEAQ. This CDR3 has 16 residues. The CDR3 region is CASSLGGAGTSYEQYF. CDR3 in DNA: TGTGCCAGCAGCTTAGGGGGGGCGGGGACCTCCTACGAGCAGTACTTC.

A few counts support this clonotype. V and J are TRBV15 and TRBJ1-5, with 7 positions matching TRBD1. The trim removed 3 bases at V and 0 bases at J, leaving 14 bases unmatched. The CDR3 runs to 19 residues. Germline loops: CDR1 LNHNV, CDR2 YYDKDF (reference sequence). CDR3 nucleotides: TGTGCCACCAGCAGGTACCGGGACAGAAAACGATATAGCAATCAGCCCCAGCATTTT. It codes for CATSRYRDRKRYSNQPQHF.

At least ten counts were recorded for this clonotype. V is TRBV5-1 and J is TRBJ2-1; the match to TRBD2 covers 7 bases. V lost 0 bases and J lost 8; bases outside the gene matches: 8. The CDR3 runs 15 residues. The V gene's germline CDR1 is SGHRS and CDR2 YFSETQ. The CDR3 region is CASSLAVGGSDEQFF. In DNA, the CDR3 is TGCGCCAGCAGCTTGGCCGTGGGGGGGAGCGATGAGCAGTTCTTC. Together with reference TRBV5-1 and TRBJ2-1, the CDR3 gives the full variable domain: KAGVTQTPRYLIKTRGQQVTLSCSPISGHRSVSWYQQTPGQGLQFLFEYFSETQRNKGNFPGRFSGRQFSNSRSEMNVSTLELGDSALYLCASSLAVGGSDEQFFGPGTRLTVL.

The sample holds a few counts of this clonotype. One base away lies a much larger clone, so this may be a sequencing read error. V gene TRBV12-3 or TRBV12-4 combines with J gene TRBJ2-3; D is ambiguous. This CDR3 comprises 16 residues. Trimming cost V 1 base and J 0 bases, with 11 bases left between them. The CDR3 loop is CASSLGSGPSTDTQYF. CDR3 DNA sequence: TGTGCCAGCAGTTTAGGGTCCGGCCCTAGCACAGATACGCAGTATTTT.

This clonotype was seen at least ten times. The chain recombines TRBV5-1 with TRBJ1-2, with D perhaps matching TRBD1 (5 bases). There are 14 residues in the CDR3. Germline loops: CDR1 SGHRS, CDR2 YFSETQ. V lost 4 bases and J 4 bases, leaving 14 bases between the germline ends. The chain's CDR3 is CASSPVPGGYGYTF. As DNA, the CDR3 is TGCGCCAGCAGCCCCGTGCCCGGGGGCTATGGCTACACCTTC.

On this clonotype itself: A junction boundary mismatches the germline segment, possibly from a read error. The chain links TRBV5-1 to TRBJ1-4; the match to TRBD1 covers 9 bases. CDR1 is SGHRS, CDR2 YFSETQ, per germline. The CDR3 sequence is 15 residues long. The CDR3 DNA reads TGCGCCAGCAACTTGAGCGGGACAGGGAATGAAAAACTGTTTTTT. Its protein product is CASNLSGTGNEKLFF.

There are many counts of this clonotype. This chain uses TRBV4-1 with TRBJ1-2; D is perhaps TRBD1 (5 bases). Trimming shortened V by 0 bases and J by 6 bases, and 8 bases separated the two germline ends. The CDR3 has 13 amino acids. CDR1 MGHRA and CDR2 YSYEKL come from the germline V gene. The CDR3 loop reads CASSQDAGHGYTF. The CDR3 DNA reads as TGCGCCAGCAGCCAAGATGCAGGGCATGGCTACACCTTC.